A single sample gave rise to the 2 T cell receptor beta chains below, sequenced in a study of somatic mutations in cytotoxic T cells in rheumatoid arthritis. The method was immunoSEQ multiplex PCR; TCRdb's version includes in-frame clones alone and lacks a portion of them. The repertoire includes roughly 20,000 clones, more than 65% of them detected once, and about 9% sits in the top ten. Sequenced input: CD8+ T cells sorted from blood. The receptors derive from an adult with rheumatoid arthritis.

The chain joins TRBV10-1 to TRBJ2-2; no clear D. V dropped 3 bases and J dropped 6 bases, with 14 bases sitting between them. The germline V gene encodes CDR1 WNHNN and CDR2 SYGVQD (reference sequence). This CDR3 has 15 residues. The CDR3 coding sequence is TGCGCCAGCAGTGAAACTGGAATGAATCCCGGGGAGCTGTTTTTT. The encoded protein is CASSETGMNPGELFF.

CDR3: CASSSPQSTDTQYF. CDR3 DNA sequence: TGTGCCAGCAGCTCACCACAGAGCACAGATACGCAGTATTTT. The V gene is TRBV7-9, the J gene TRBJ2-3; D not resolved. Germline V gene lookup returns CDR1 SEHNR and CDR2 FQNEAQ (reference sequence). The CDR3 sequence is 14 residues long. Trimming stripped 4 bases from V and 0 bases from J, with 8 bases between.